The 4 T cell receptor beta chains given below trace back to one sample, sequenced in a study of blood T cell repertoires in COVID-19. TCRdb's copy holds only in-frame clones and misses some; the assay was immunoSEQ multiplex PCR. The profile shows approximately 240,000 clones, roughly 86% of them singletons. Sequencing was carried out using peripheral blood. These receptor sequences come from a man in his forties or fifties with acute or convalescent COVID-19.

A single count supports this clone. The V and J genes are TRBV7-3 and TRBJ2-3; TRBD2 is a possible D gene (6 bases). The CDR3 is made up of 14 amino acids. The V gene's germline CDR1 is SGHTA and CDR2 FQGTGA. Deletions cut 1 base from V and 4 bases from J, with 9 bases between. CDR3 in DNA: TGTGCCAGCAGCTTAAGTAGCGGCCCAGATACGCAGTATTTT. Translating it yields CASSLSSGPDTQYF.

This clone showed up just once. V gene TRBV3-1 (or the pseudogene TRBV3-2) combines with J gene TRBJ1-6, with 7 nucleotides matching TRBD1. J was trimmed by 9 bases and V by 4 bases; bases with no gene match: 6. This CDR3 contains 14 residues. Germline loops: CDR1 LGHDT, CDR2 YNNKEL (reference sequence). In DNA, the CDR3 is TGTGCCAGCAGCCGTGACAGGGCTGGTTCACCCCTCCACTTT. It translates to CASSRDRAGSPLHF.

The rearrangement joins TRBV4-1 to TRBJ2-7; the D gene is possibly TRBD1 (6 bases). In germline, CDR1 is MGHRA, CDR2 YSYEKL. The V end was cut by 6 bases, the J end by 8 bases, with 20 bases between. The CDR3 loop spans 14 amino acids. The CDR3 nucleotides read TGCGCCAGCAGGTCTACTAGGGACATGCTTAAGCAGTACTTC. Protein sequence: CASRSTRDMLKQYF.

The chain joins TRBV2 to TRBJ2-4; possible D gene TRBD2, 6 bases. CDR1 and CDR2 from the germline V gene are SNHLY and FYNNEI. The CDR3 is made up of 12 amino acids. Trimming stripped 8 bases from V and 7 bases from J, with 12 bases between. CDR3 in amino acids: CASVTEGNIQYF. In nucleotides, the CDR3 is TGTGCCAGCGTCACGGAGGGGAACATTCAGTACTTC.